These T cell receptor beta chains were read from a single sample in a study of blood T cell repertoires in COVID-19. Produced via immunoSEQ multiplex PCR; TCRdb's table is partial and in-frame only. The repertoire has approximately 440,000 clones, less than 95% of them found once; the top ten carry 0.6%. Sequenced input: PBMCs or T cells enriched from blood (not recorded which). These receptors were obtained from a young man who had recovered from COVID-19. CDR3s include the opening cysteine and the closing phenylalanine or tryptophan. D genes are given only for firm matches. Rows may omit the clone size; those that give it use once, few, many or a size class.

TGCAGTGCTAGTGTAGCGGGAGGCAGGTACAATGAGCAGTTCTTC,CSASVAGGRYNEQFF,.,TRBJ2-1,TRBV20-1,TRBD2
TGCGCCAGCAGCCAGGGGTACAGGTCGGATGCTGAAGCTTTCTTT,CASSQGYRSDAEAFF,once,TRBJ1-1,TRBV5-1,.
TGCGCCAGCAGTCGGACAGGGGAAGGGTACAATGAGCAGTTCTTC,CASSRTGEGYNEQFF,.,TRBJ2-1,TRBV5-1,TRBD1
TGTGCCAGTAGTACCCGGGGGGCCTCGAGCGAGCAGTACTTC,CASSTRGASSEQYF,.,TRBJ2-7,TRBV19,.
TGTGCCAGCAGCTCTAGACAGACCACTGAAGCTTTCTTT,CASSSRQTTEAFF,.,TRBJ1-1,TRBV11-2,.
TGTGCCAGCAGCTTGCGGACAGGGGAGGTTTGGCCCCAGCATTTT,CASSLRTGEVWPQHF,.,TRBJ1-5,TRBV5-5,TRBD1
TGTGCCAGCAGCTTGACCCCGACGCCGAGGCAGCCCCAGCATTTT,CASSLTPTPRQPQHF,.,TRBJ1-5,TRBV3-1/TRBV3-2,.
TGTGCCAGCAGTCAAGACAGGCTAACCCTCCACTTT,CASSQDRLTLHF,.,TRBJ1-6,TRBV7-2,.
TGTGCCAGCAGCTTACGTCGGGCAGGGGGGCACGCTAACTATGGCTACACCTTC,CASSLRRAGGHANYGYTF,.,TRBJ1-2,TRBV7-8,TRBD1
TGTGCCAGCAGTCATAGCGGGGCGGGCACCGGGGAGCTGTTTTTT,CASSHSGAGTGELFF,.,TRBJ2-2,TRBV3-1/TRBV3-2,TRBD2
TGTGCCTGGGTAGCGGCGAACACCGGGGAGCTGTTTTTT,CAWVAANTGELFF,.,TRBJ2-2,TRBV30,.